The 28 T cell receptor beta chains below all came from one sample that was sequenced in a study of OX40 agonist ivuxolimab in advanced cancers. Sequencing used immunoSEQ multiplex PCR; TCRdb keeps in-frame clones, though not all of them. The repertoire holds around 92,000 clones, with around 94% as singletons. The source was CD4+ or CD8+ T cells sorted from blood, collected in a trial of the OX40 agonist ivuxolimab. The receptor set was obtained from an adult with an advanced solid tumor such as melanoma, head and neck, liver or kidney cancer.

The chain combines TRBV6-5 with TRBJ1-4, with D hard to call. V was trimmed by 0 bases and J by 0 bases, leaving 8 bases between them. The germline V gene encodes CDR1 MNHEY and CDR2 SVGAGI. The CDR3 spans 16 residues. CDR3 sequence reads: CASSYSFTATNEKLFF. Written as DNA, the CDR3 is TGTGCCAGCAGTTACTCGTTCACGGCAACTAATGAAAAACTGTTTTTT.

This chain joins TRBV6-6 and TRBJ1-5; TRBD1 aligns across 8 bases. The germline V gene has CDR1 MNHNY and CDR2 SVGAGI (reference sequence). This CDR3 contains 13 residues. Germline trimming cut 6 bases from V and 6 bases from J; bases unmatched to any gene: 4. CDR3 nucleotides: TGTGCCAGCAGCCATGACAGGGGTCAGCCCCAGCATTTT. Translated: CASSHDRGQPQHF.

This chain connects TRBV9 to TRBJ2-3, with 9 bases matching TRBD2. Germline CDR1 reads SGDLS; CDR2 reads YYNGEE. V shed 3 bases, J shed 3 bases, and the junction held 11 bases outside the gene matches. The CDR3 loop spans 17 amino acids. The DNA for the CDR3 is TGTGCCAGCAGCGCTGCTAGCGGGAAGCTCAGGACAGATACGCAGTATTTT. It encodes CASSAASGKLRTDTQYF.

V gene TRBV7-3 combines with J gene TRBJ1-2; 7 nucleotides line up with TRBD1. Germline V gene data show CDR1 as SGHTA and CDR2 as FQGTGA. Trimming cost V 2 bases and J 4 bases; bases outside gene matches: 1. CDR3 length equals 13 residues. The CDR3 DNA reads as TGTGCCAGCAGCTTATCAGGGGGCTATGGCTACACCTTC. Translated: CASSLSGGYGYTF.

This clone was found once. The CDR3 sequence: CASSQVPLAGDASTDTQYF. Here the CDR3 DNA reads TGCGCCAGCAGCCAAGTGCCCCTAGCGGGTGACGCTAGCACAGATACGCAGTATTTT. J is TRBJ2-3 and V is TRBV4-3; the match to TRBD2 covers 8 bases. Germline V gene sequence: CDR1 LGHNA, CDR2 YSLEER. The CDR3 runs to 19 residues. Losses at the gene ends were 1 base for V and 0 bases for J; bases not matched to a gene: 12.

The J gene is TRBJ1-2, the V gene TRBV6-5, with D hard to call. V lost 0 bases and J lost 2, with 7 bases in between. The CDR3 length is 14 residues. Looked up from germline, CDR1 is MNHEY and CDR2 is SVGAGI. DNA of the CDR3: TGTGCCAGCAGTTACTCATCAGAGAACTATGGCTACACCTTC. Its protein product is CASSYSSENYGYTF.

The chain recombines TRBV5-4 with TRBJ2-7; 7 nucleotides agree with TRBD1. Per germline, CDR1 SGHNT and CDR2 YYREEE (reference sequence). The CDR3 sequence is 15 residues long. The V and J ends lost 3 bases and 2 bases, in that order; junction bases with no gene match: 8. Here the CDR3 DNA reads TGTGCCAGCAGCTCGGGACAGTCCTTAACCTACGAGCAGTACTTC. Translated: CASSSGQSLTYEQYF.

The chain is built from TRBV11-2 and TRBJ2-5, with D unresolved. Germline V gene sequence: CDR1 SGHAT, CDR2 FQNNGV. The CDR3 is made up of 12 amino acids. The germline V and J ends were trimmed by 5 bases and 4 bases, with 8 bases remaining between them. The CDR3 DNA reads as TGTGCCAGCAGCGCTACCCTAGAGACCCAGTACTTC. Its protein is CASSATLETQYF.

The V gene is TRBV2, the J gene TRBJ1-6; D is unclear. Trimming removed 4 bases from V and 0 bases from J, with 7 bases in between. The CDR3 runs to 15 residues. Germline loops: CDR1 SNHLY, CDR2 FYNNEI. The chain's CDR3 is CASSGRSSYNSPLHF. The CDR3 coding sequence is TGTGCCAGCAGTGGTAGGAGCTCCTATAATTCACCCCTCCACTTT.

CDR3 sequence reads: CASSLGAGLSYNEQFF. CDR3 DNA: TGTGCCAGCAGCTTAGGGGCGGGACTCTCCTACAATGAGCAGTTCTTC. The rearrangement uses TRBV7-9 and TRBJ2-1, with a weak D call TRBD2 (6 bases). Trimming shortened V by 1 base and J by 0 bases, and 10 bases separated the two germline ends. CDR1 SEHNR and CDR2 FQNEAQ come from the germline V gene (reference sequence). The CDR3 consists of 16 residues.

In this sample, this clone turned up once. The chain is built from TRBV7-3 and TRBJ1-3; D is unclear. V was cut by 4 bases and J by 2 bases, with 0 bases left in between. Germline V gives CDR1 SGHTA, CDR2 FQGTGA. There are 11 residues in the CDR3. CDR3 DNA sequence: TGTGCCAGCAGCTCTGGAAACACCATATATTTT. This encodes CASSSGNTIYF.

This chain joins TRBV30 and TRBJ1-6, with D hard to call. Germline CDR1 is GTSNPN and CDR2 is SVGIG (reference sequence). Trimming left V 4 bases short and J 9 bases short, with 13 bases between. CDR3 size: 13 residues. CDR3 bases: TGTGCCTGGAATTCCCAACCGCCTTCACCCCTCCACTTT. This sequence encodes CAWNSQPPSPLHF.

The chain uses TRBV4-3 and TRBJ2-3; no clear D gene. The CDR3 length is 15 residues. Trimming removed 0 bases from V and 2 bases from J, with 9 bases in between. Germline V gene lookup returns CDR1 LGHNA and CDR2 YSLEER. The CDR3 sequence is CASSQEGRDTDTQYF. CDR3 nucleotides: TGCGCCAGCAGCCAAGAGGGCAGAGACACAGATACGCAGTATTTT.

CDR3 sequence reads: CASSINHAANTEAFF. The CDR3 DNA is TGTGCCAGTAGTATAAATCACGCGGCAAACACTGAAGCTTTCTTT. This chain joins TRBV19 and TRBJ1-1, with D unclear. The CDR3 totals 15 residues. From germline, CDR1 is LNHDA and CDR2 SQIVND (reference sequence). V was cut by 2 bases and J by 2 bases, with 12 bases left in between.

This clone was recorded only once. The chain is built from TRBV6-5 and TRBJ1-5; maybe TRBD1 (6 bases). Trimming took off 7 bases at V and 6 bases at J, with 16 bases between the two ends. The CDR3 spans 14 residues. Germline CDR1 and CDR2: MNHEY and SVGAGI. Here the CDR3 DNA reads TGTGCCAGCATGGAGTACAGGGTCGGTCAGCCCCAGCATTTT. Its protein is CASMEYRVGQPQHF.

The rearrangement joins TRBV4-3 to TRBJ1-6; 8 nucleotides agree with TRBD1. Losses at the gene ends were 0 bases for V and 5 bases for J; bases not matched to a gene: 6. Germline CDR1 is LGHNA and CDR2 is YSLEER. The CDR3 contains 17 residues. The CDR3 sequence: CASSQDPPGGDNSPLHF. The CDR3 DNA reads TGCGCCAGCAGCCAAGACCCGCCAGGGGGCGATAATTCACCCCTCCACTTT.

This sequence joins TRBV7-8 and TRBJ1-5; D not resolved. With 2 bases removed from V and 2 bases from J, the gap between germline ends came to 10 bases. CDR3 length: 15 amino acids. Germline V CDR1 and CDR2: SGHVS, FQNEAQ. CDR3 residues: CASSLLLSGNQPQHF. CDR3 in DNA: TGTGCCAGCAGCTTATTACTAAGTGGCAATCAGCCCCAGCATTTT.

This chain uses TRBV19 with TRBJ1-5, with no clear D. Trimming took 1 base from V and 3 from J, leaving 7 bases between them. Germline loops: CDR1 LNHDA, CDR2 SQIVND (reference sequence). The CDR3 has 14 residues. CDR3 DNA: TGTGCCAGTAGTATAGGCCAGAACAATCAGCCCCAGCATTTT. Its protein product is CASSIGQNNQPQHF.

CDR3 sequence: CSARTGEDQPQHF. The CDR3, as DNA: TGCAGCGCCCGGACAGGGGAAGATCAGCCCCAGCATTTT. This rearrangement joins TRBV29-1 to TRBJ1-5, with 9 bases aligning to TRBD1. This CDR3 has 13 amino acids. Germline assignment: CDR1 SQVTM and CDR2 ANQGSEA. J lost 5 bases, V lost 7 bases, and 6 bases had no gene match.

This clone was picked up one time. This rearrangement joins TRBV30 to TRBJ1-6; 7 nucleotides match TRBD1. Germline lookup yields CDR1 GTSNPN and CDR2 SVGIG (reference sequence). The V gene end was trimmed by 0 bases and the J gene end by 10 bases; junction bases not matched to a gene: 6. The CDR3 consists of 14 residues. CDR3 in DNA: TGTGCCTGGAGTGTGGCAGGGGGATGGTCACCCCTCCACTTT. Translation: CAWSVAGGWSPLHF.

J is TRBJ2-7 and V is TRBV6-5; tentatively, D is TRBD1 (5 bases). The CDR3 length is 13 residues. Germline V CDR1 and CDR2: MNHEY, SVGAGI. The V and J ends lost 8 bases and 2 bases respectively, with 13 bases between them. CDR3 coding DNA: TGTGCCAGCCGGACCGACAGAACCTACGAGCAGTACTTC. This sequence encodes CASRTDRTYEQYF.

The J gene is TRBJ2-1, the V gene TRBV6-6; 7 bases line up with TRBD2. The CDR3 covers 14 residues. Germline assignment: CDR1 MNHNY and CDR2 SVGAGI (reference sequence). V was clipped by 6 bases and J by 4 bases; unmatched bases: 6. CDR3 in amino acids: CASSKLAAYNEQFF. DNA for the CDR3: TGTGCCAGCAGCAAGCTAGCGGCGTACAATGAGCAGTTCTTC.

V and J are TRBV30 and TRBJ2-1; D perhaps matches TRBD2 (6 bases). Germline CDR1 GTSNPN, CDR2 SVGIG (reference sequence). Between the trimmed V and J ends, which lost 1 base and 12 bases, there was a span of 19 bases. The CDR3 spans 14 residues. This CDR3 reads CAWSGRDRLRGQFF. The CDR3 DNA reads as TGTGCCTGGAGTGGGAGGGATCGTTTACGGGGGCAGTTCTTC.

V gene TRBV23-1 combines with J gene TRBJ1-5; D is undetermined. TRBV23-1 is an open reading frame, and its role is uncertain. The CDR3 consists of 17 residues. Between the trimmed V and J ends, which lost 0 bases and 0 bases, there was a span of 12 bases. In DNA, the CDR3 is TGCGCCAGCAGTCAATCCCCCACGTGGAATAGCAATCAGCCCCAGCATTTT. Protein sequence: CASSQSPTWNSNQPQHF.

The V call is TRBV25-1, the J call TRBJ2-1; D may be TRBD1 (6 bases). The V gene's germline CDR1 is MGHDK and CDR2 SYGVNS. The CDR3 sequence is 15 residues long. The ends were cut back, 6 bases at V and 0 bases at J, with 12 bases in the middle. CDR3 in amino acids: CASRFMTGSYNEQFF. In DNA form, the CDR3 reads TGTGCCAGCAGATTTATGACAGGCTCCTACAATGAGCAGTTCTTC.

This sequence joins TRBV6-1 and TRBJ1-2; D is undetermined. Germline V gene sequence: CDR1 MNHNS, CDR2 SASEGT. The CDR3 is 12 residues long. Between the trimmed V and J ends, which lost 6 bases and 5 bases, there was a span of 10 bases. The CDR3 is CASSQEFYGYTF. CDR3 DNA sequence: TGTGCCAGCAGCCAAGAGTTTTATGGCTACACCTTC.

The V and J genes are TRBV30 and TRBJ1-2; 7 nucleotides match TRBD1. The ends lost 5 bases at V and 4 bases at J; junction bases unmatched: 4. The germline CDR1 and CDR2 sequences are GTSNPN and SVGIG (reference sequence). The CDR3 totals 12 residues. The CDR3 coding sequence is TGTGCCTGGGCTAGACAGGGCTATGGCTACACCTTC. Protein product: CAWARQGYGYTF.

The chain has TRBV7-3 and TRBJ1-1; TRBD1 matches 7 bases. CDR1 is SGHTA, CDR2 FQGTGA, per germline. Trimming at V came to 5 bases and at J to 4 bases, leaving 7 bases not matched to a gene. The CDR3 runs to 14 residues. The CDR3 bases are TGTGCCAGCAGCCCACAGGGGTTCGGCACTGAAGCTTTCTTT. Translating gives CASSPQGFGTEAFF. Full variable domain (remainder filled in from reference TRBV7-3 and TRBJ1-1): GAGVSQTPSNKVTEKGKYVELRCDPISGHTALYWYRQSLGQGPEFLIYFQGTGAADDSGLPNDRFFAVRPEGSVSTLKIQRTERGDSAVYLCASSPQGFGTEAFFGQGTRLTVV.